Shown below are 25 T cell receptor beta chains from a single sample sequenced in a study of shared clonotypes between healthy human individuals. Sequenced by immunoSEQ multiplex PCR; TCRdb stores in-frame clones only, minus some. The top ten clones hold more than 0.45% of a sample with more than 850,000 clones, around 82% of them seen once. The specimen sequenced was memory CD4+ T cells from PBMCs. This sample's subset: CD45RA-negative fraction. All receptors derive from a man between 18 and 29 years old in good health. Some clones in this sample may be carry-over from other donors' samples.

This clone was recorded many times. The V call is TRBV2, the J call TRBJ1-1; 7 bases agree with TRBD1. This CDR3 spans 14 amino acids. Trimming took 4 bases from V and 6 from J; bases not matched to a gene: 8. Germline-derived CDR1 and CDR2 are SNHLY and FYNNEI. CDR3 in amino acids: CASSVRTGAAEAFF. The CDR3 DNA sequence: TGTGCCAGCAGTGTTCGAACAGGGGCCGCTGAAGCTTTCTTT.

J is TRBJ1-4 and V is TRBV19; D gene uncertain. This CDR3 spans 16 amino acids. V was shortened by 4 bases and J by 8 bases, with 20 bases between the two germline ends. Germline CDR1 LNHDA, CDR2 SQIVND (reference sequence). CDR3 in amino acids: CASSTPRGSSREKLFF. Here the CDR3 DNA reads TGTGCCAGTAGTACCCCCCGGGGATCCTCGAGGGAAAAACTGTTTTTT.

This clone was detected only once. The chain couples TRBV5-1 to TRBJ2-2; 9 bases map to TRBD2. Germline CDR1 reads SGHRS; CDR2 reads YFSETQ. The CDR3 is made up of 18 amino acids. Trimming took 2 bases from V and 0 from J; bases not matched to a gene: 8. DNA of the CDR3: TGCGCCAGCAGCTTATTCGGTGCTAGCGGGGCGAACACCGGGGAGCTGTTTTTT. This sequence encodes CASSLFGASGANTGELFF.

The J gene is TRBJ2-7, the V gene TRBV5-1; TRBD2 is a possible D gene (6 bases). The V end lost 0 bases, the J end lost 7 bases, and 11 bases lay between the germline ends. The CDR3 length is 13 residues. Germline CDR1 and CDR2: SGHRS and YFSETQ. This chain's CDR3 is CASSLDSGEEQYF. CDR3 nucleotides: TGCGCCAGCAGCTTGGATTCGGGGGAAGAGCAGTACTTC.

The chain joins TRBV7-9 to TRBJ2-2, with 11 nucleotides matching TRBD2. CDR3 size: 18 residues. Trimming took 0 bases from V and 1 from J; bases not matched to a gene: 4. Per germline, CDR1 SEHNR and CDR2 FQNEAQ (reference sequence). Here the CDR3 reads CASSLARLAGGNTGELFF. CDR3 DNA: TGTGCCAGCAGCTTAGCTCGGCTAGCGGGAGGGAACACCGGGGAGCTGTTTTTT.

This clone was counted only a few times. The chain has TRBV28 and TRBJ2-1, with 9 nucleotides matching TRBD2. J was trimmed by 5 bases and V by 1 base; bases with no gene match: 3. The CDR3 is made up of 15 amino acids. The germline CDR1 and CDR2 sequences are MDHEN and SYDVKM. CDR3 coding DNA: TGTGCCAGCAGTTTATCGCGGGAGGGTGACAATGAGCAGTTCTTC. It encodes CASSLSREGDNEQFF.

V gene TRBV7-2 combines with J gene TRBJ2-6, with D possibly matching TRBD1 (6 bases). This CDR3 contains 17 residues. Germline CDR1 reads SGHTA; CDR2 reads FQGNSA. The V end was cut by 2 bases, the J end by 1 base, with 12 bases between. The CDR3 DNA reads as TGTGCCAGCAGCTTATCCGGCAGGGGTTCTGGGGCCAACGTCCTGACTTTC. Translated: CASSLSGRGSGANVLTF.

The sample holds many counts of this clone. This sequence joins TRBV30 and TRBJ1-1, with D maybe TRBD1 (5 bases). Germline V lookup: CDR1 GTSNPN, CDR2 SVGIG (reference sequence). V lost 2 bases to trimming and J lost 4 bases, with 11 bases between them. This CDR3 is 13 amino acids long. The CDR3 DNA reads as TGTGCCTGGAGTTGGAGGGGACGCACTGAAGCTTTCTTT. This encodes CAWSWRGRTEAFF.

The chain combines TRBV7-6 with TRBJ2-1, with TRBD2 as a possible D gene (6 bases). This CDR3 comprises 15 residues. Trimming stripped 4 bases from V and 7 bases from J, with 17 bases between. Germline CDR1 reads SGHVS; CDR2 reads FNYEAQ. The CDR3 reads CASSSMGGGGNEQFF. CDR3 in DNA: TGTGCCAGCAGCTCCATGGGGGGAGGTGGAAATGAGCAGTTCTTC.

The V gene is TRBV30, the J gene TRBJ2-7, with D possibly being TRBD2 (5 bases). V dropped 1 base and J dropped 9 bases, with 10 bases sitting between them. Germline CDR1 reads GTSNPN; CDR2 reads SVGIG (reference sequence). CDR3 length: 11 residues. This CDR3 reads CAWSDSVGQYF. The CDR3 bases are TGTGCCTGGAGTGATAGCGTCGGGCAGTACTTC.

The gene calls are TRBV7-2 and TRBJ2-3; D remains unclear. CDR1 is SGHTA and CDR2 is FQGNSA in the germline V gene. This CDR3 contains 14 residues. The V end was cut by 0 bases, the J end by 2 bases, with 6 bases between. CDR3 DNA sequence: TGTGCCAGCAGCTTAGCTAGACCCACAGATACGCAGTATTTT. It is translated as CASSLARPTDTQYF.

The sample holds a few counts of this clone. The V gene is TRBV10-3, the J gene TRBJ1-1; no reliable D call. The CDR3 covers 13 residues. Germline CDR1 ENHRY, CDR2 SYGVKD. The V and J ends lost 4 bases and 7 bases respectively, with 13 bases between them. Written as DNA, the CDR3 is TGTGCCATCAGTGGTACGGTAGGAAATGAAGCTTTCTTT. Translation gives CAISGTVGNEAFF.

This chain links TRBV2 with TRBJ2-2, with D possibly matching TRBD2 (6 bases). Germline V gene sequence: CDR1 SNHLY, CDR2 FYNNEI. The CDR3 has 15 amino acids. The V end was cut by 5 bases, the J end by 6 bases, with 16 bases between. CDR3 in DNA: TGTGCCAGCAGTTTGGGGACCGGGGGACCCGGGGAGCTGTTTTTT. Its translation is CASSLGTGGPGELFF.

The chain couples TRBV4-2 to TRBJ1-1; D is unclear. Germline CDR1 LGHNA, CDR2 YNFKEQ. The CDR3 runs to 15 residues. With 4 bases removed from V and 4 bases from J, the gap between germline ends came to 16 bases. The DNA of the CDR3 is TGTGCCAGCAGCCGTCCTGAAGGGCTAAGCACTGAAGCTTTCTTT. Protein: CASSRPEGLSTEAFF.

The V and J genes are TRBV5-8 and TRBJ1-2; TRBD1 is a possible D gene (5 bases). The germline V gene encodes CDR1 SGHTS and CDR2 YDEGEE. This CDR3 has 18 amino acids. V was clipped by 3 bases and J by 6 bases, with 27 bases between them. The CDR3 loop reads CASSSPKVNNRWTNGYTF. In DNA, the CDR3 is TGTGCCAGCAGCTCACCGAAAGTAAACAACCGGTGGACAAATGGCTACACCTTC.

Notes on this clone: Other DNA sequences in this sample translate to the same CDR3. The J gene is TRBJ1-4, the V gene TRBV28, with 9 bases identical to TRBD1. The CDR3 has 15 residues. CDR1 and CDR2 from the germline V gene are MDHEN and SYDVKM. J gave up 0 bases and V 8 bases, and 4 bases lay outside the gene matches. This CDR3 is CASRQGGATNEKLFF. CDR3 DNA: TGTGCCAGCCGACAGGGGGGTGCAACTAATGAAAAACTGTTTTTT.

The rearrangement uses TRBV6-8 and TRBJ2-7; 9 bases are shared with TRBD2. Germline loops: CDR1 MNHGY, CDR2 SAAAGT. CDR3 length: 18 amino acids. After removal of 2 bases from V and 1 base from J, the junction contained 12 bases not matched to a gene. The CDR3 region is CASSYPTSGPTRSYEQYF. As DNA, the CDR3 is TGTGCCAGCAGTTACCCGACTAGCGGTCCGACTAGATCCTACGAGCAGTACTTC.

The chain carries TRBV15 and TRBJ2-3, with 9 bases aligning to TRBD1. The CDR3 is 13 residues long. Germline V lookup: CDR1 LNHNV, CDR2 YYDKDF (reference sequence). V lost 8 bases to trimming and J lost 4 bases; unmatched junction nucleotides: 4. CDR3 sequence: CATLGQGSDTQYF. CDR3 sequence (DNA): TGTGCCACCCTGGGACAGGGATCAGATACGCAGTATTTT.

The V call is TRBV5-1, the J call TRBJ2-7; D not resolved. The CDR3 totals 14 residues. V shed 1 base and J shed 6 bases, with 14 bases lying between them. Germline V gene data show CDR1 as SGHRS and CDR2 as YFSETQ. This CDR3 reads CASSLSGPVGEQYF. The CDR3 region has the DNA TGCGCCAGCAGCTTGAGTGGTCCGGTCGGCGAGCAGTACTTC.

V and J are TRBV5-6 and TRBJ2-2; 12 bases are shared with TRBD1. Germline CDR1 is SGHDT and CDR2 is YYEEEE. The trim removed 5 bases at V and 6 bases at J, leaving 8 bases unmatched. This CDR3 comprises 16 residues. CDR3 sequence (DNA): TGTGCCAGCAGAAAGTGGGACAGGGGGCGGGCCGGGGAGCTGTTTTTT. Translated, it gives CASRKWDRGRAGELFF.

The chain employs TRBV29-1 and TRBJ2-7, with 8 nucleotides matching TRBD2. The germline CDR1 and CDR2 sequences are SQVTM and ANQGSEA. After removal of 6 bases from V and 2 bases from J, the junction contained 15 bases not matched to a gene. The CDR3 is made up of 16 amino acids. CDR3 nucleotides: TGCAGCGTCGGGGGGGTTCAGGGCTCCCCACCCTACGAGCAGTACTTC. This codes for CSVGGVQGSPPYEQYF.

The V gene is TRBV5-1, the J gene TRBJ2-2; no clear D gene. The CDR3 totals 15 residues. Between the trimmed V and J ends, which lost 0 bases and 0 bases, there was a span of 6 bases. Germline V gene lookup returns CDR1 SGHRS and CDR2 YFSETQ. This CDR3 reads CASSLDAANTGELFF. In DNA, the CDR3 is TGCGCCAGCAGCTTGGATGCGGCGAACACCGGGGAGCTGTTTTTT.

J is TRBJ1-2 and V is TRBV7-3; D uncertain. In germline, CDR1 is SGHTA, CDR2 FQGTGA. The CDR3 is made up of 15 amino acids. Deletions cut 0 bases from V and 8 bases from J, with 16 bases between. CDR3 bases: TGTGCCAGCAGCTTAACGTCAGCATCCGGCGGCGGCTACACCTTC. Translation: CASSLTSASGGGYTF.

Turning to this clone: This may be a read error: a much more frequent sequence differs by one nucleotide. The rearrangement links TRBV25-1 to TRBJ2-6; D is undetermined. Germline values: CDR1 MGHDK, CDR2 SYGVNS. The CDR3 is made up of 14 amino acids. V was trimmed by 3 bases and J by 0 bases, leaving 3 bases between them. CDR3 in DNA: TGTGCCAGCAGTGATAGCTCTGGGGCCAACGTCCTGACTTTC. Translating it yields CASSDSSGANVLTF.

This clone showed up many times. V usage is TRBV7-2 and J usage is TRBJ2-7, with 7 bases aligning to TRBD2. Germline V gene sequence: CDR1 SGHTA, CDR2 FQGNSA. With V trimmed by 5 bases and J by 6 bases, 10 bases remained unmatched. The CDR3 sequence is 14 residues long. CDR3 in DNA: TGTGCCAGCAGCCCACCGGGGGGTTATGGCGAGCAGTACTTC. Encoded protein: CASSPPGGYGEQYF.